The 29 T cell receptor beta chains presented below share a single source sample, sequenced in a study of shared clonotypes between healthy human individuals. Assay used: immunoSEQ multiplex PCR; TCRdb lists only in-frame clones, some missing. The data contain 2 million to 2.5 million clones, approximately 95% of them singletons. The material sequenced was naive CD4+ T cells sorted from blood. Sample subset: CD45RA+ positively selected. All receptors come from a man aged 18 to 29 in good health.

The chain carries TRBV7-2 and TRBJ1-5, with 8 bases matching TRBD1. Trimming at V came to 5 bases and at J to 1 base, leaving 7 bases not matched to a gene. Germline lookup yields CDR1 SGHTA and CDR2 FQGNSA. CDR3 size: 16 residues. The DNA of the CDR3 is TGTGCCAGCAGCCCCGGCTGGACAGGGAGCAATCAGCCCCAGCATTTT. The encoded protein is CASSPGWTGSNQPQHF.

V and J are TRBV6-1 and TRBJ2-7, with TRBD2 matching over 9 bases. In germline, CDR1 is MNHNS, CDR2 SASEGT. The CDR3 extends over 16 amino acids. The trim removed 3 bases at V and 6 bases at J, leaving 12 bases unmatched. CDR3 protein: CASSDEFAGGPGEQYF. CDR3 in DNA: TGTGCCAGCAGTGACGAGTTTGCGGGAGGGCCGGGCGAGCAGTACTTC.

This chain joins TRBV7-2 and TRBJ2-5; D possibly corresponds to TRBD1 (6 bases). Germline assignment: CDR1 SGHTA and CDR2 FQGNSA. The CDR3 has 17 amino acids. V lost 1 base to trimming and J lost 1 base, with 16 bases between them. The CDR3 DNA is TGTGCCAGCAGCTTAGTCGGACAGACACTCCGCCAAGAGACCCAGTACTTC. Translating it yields CASSLVGQTLRQETQYF.

The CDR3 protein is CASSQGQGGSTGELFF. The CDR3 DNA is TGCGCCAGCAGCCAAGGCCAGGGGGGTTCCACCGGGGAGCTGTTTTTT. The V gene is TRBV4-3, the J gene TRBJ2-2, with D possibly matching TRBD1 (7 bases). Germline loops: CDR1 LGHNA, CDR2 YSLEER. The CDR3 length is 16 residues. Trimming removed 1 base at V and 4 bases at J, with 13 bases between.

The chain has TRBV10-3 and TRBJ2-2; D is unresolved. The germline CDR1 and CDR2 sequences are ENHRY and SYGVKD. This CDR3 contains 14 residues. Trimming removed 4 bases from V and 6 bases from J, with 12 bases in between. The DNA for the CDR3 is TGTGCCATCAGTGCCCTAGTTGGGGCCGGGGAGCTGTTTTTT. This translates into CAISALVGAGELFF.

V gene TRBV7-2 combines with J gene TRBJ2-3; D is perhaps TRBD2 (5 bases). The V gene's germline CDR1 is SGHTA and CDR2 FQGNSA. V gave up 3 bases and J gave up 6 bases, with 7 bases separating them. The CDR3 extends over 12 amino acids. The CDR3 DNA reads TGTGCCAGCAGCTTCGGGGAGGATACGCAGTATTTT. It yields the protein CASSFGEDTQYF.

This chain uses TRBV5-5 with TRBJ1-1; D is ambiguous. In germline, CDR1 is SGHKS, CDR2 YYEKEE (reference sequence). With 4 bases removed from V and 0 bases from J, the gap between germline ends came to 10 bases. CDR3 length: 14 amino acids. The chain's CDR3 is CASSPSDLNTEAFF. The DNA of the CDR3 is TGTGCCAGCAGCCCCAGCGACCTGAACACTGAAGCTTTCTTT.

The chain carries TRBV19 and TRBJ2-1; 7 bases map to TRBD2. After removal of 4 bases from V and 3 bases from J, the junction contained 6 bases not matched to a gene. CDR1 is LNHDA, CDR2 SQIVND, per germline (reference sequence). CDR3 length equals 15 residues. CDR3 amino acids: CASSKTSDVYNEQFF. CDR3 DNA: TGTGCCAGTAGTAAAACTAGCGATGTCTACAATGAGCAGTTCTTC.

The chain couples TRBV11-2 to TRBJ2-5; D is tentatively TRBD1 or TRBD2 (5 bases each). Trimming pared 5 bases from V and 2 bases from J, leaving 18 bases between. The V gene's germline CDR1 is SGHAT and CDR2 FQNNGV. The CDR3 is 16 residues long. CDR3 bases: TGTGCCAGCAGCACAACCGGGGCCGTCGATCAAGAGACCCAGTACTTC. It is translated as CASSTTGAVDQETQYF.

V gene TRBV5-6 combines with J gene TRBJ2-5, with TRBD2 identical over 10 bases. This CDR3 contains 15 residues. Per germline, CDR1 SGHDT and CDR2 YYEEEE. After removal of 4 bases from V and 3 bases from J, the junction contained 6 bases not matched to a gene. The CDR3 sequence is CASSLLGLAEETQYF. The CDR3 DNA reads TGTGCCAGCAGCCTGCTAGGACTAGCGGAAGAGACCCAGTACTTC.

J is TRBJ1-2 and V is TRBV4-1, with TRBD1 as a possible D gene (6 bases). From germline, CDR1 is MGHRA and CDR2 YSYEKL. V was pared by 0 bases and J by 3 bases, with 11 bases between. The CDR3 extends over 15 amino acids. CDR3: CASSQDLAGDYGYTF. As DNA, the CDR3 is TGCGCCAGCAGCCAAGATTTAGCAGGGGACTATGGCTACACCTTC.

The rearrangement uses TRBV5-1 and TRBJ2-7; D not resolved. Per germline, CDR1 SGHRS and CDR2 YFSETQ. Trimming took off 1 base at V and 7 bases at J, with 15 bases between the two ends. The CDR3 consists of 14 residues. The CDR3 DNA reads TGCGCCAGCAGCTTGTTGGCCGAACTTGGGGAGCAGTACTTC. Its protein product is CASSLLAELGEQYF.

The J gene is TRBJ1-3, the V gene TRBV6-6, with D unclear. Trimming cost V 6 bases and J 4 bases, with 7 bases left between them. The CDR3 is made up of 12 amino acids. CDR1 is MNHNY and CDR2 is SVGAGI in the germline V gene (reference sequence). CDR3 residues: CASRANGNTIYF. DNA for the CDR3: TGTGCCAGCAGGGCGAACGGAAACACCATATATTTT.

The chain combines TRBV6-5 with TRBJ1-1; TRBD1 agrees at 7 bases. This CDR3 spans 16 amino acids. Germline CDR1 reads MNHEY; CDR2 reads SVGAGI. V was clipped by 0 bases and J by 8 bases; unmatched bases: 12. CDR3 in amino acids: CASSYSSRGKQAEAFF. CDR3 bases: TGTGCCAGCAGTTACTCGAGCAGGGGGAAACAGGCAGAAGCTTTCTTT.

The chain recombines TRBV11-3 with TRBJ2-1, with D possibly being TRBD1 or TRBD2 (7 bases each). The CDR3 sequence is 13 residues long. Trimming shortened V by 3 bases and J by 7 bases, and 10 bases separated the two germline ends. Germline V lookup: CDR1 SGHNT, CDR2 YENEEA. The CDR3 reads CASSFQGGNEQFF. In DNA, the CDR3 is TGTGCCAGCAGCTTTCAGGGGGGGAATGAGCAGTTCTTC.

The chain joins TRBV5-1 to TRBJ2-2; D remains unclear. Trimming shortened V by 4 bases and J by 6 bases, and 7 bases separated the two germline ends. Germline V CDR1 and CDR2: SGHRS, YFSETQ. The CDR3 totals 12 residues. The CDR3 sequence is CASSHPAGELFF. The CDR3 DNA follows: TGCGCCAGCAGCCATCCAGCCGGGGAGCTGTTTTTT.

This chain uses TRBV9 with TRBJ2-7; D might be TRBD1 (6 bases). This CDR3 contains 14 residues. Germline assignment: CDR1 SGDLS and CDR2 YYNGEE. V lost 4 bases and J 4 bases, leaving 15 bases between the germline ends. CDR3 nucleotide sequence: TGTGCCAGCAGCCCTCGGACAGCCCATTACGAGCAGTACTTC. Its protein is CASSPRTAHYEQYF.

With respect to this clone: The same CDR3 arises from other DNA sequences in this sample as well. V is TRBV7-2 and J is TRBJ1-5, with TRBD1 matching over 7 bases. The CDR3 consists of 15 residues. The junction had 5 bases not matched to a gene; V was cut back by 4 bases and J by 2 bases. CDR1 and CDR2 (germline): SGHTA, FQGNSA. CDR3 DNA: TGTGCCAGCAGCTCCCGACAGGGAGGCAATCAGCCCCAGCATTTT. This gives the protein CASSSRQGGNQPQHF. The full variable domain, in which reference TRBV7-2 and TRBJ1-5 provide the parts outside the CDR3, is GAGVSQSPSNKVTEKGKDVELRCDPISGHTALYWYRQSLGQGLEFLIYFQGNSAPDKSGLPSDRFSAERTGGSVSTLTIQRTQQEDSAVYLCASSSRQGGNQPQHFGDGTRLSIL.

The CDR3 DNA reads as TGTGCCAGCAGTTTTAGAGGGGTTCAAGAGACCCAGTACTTC. This sequence encodes CASSFRGVQETQYF. The rearrangement joins TRBV6-6 to TRBJ2-5; D may correspond to TRBD1 or TRBD2 (5 bases each). Germline CDR1 is MNHNY and CDR2 is SVGAGI (reference sequence). The length of the CDR3 is 14 residues. Trimming took 4 bases from V and 2 from J, leaving 11 bases between them.

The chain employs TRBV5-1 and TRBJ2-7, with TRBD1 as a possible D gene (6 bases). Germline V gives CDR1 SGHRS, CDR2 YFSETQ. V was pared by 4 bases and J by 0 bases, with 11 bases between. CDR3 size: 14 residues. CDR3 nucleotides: TGCGCCAGCAGCAACGACAGGCGCTCCTACGAGCAGTACTTC. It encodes CASSNDRRSYEQYF.

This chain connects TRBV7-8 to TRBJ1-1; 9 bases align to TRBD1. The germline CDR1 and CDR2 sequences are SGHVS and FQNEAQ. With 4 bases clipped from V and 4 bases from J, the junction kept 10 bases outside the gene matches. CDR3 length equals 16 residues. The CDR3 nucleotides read TGTGCCAGCAGCTCAATGGGACAGGGAATCGGCACTGAAGCTTTCTTT. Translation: CASSSMGQGIGTEAFF.

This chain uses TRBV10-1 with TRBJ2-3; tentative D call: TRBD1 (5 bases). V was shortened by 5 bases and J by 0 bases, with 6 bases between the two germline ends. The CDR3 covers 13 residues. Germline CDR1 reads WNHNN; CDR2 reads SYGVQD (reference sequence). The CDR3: CASSRQSTDTQYF. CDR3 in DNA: TGCGCCAGCAGTAGACAGAGCACAGATACGCAGTATTTT.

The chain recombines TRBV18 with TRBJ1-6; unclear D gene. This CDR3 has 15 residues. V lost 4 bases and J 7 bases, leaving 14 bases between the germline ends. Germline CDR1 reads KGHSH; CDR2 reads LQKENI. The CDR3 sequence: CASSHLEGVNSPLHF. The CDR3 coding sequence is TGTGCCAGCTCACATTTAGAGGGTGTGAATTCACCCCTCCACTTT.

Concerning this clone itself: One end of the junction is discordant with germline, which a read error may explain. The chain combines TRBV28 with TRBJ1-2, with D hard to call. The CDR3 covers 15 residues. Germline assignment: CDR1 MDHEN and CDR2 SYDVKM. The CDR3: CASTSLPKEVWRGSF. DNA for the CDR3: TGTGCCAGCACCAGTTTGCCCAAGGAAGTATGGCGAGGAAGCTTC.

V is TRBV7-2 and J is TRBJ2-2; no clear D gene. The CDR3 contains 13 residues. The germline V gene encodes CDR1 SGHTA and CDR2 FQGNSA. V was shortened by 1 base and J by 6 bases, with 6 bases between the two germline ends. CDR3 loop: CASSLVASGELFF. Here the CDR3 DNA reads TGTGCCAGCAGCTTAGTAGCATCCGGGGAGCTGTTTTTT.

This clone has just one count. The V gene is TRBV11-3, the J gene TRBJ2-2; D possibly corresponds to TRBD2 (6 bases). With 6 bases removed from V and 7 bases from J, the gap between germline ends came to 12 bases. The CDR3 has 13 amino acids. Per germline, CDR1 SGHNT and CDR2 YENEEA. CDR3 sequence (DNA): TGTGCCAGCAGTCCGGATAGCGGCGGGGAGCTGTTTTTT. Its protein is CASSPDSGGELFF.

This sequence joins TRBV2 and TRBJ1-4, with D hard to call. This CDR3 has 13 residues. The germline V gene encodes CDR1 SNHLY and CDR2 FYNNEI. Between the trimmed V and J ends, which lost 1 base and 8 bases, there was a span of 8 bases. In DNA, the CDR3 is TGTGCCAGCAGTGAAGTTCGAAAGGAAAAACTGTTTTTT. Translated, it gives CASSEVRKEKLFF. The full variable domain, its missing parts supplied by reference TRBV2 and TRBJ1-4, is EPEVTQTPSHQVTQMGQEVILRCVPISNHLYFYWYRQILGQKVEFLVSFYNNEISEKSEIFDDQFSVERPDGSNFTLKIRSTKLEDSAMYFCASSEVRKEKLFFGSGTQLSVL.

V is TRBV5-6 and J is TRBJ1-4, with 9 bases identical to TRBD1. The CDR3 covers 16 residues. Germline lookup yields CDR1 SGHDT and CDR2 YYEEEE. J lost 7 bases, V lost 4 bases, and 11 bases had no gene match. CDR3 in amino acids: CASSQTRDREGEKLFF. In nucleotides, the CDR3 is TGTGCCAGCAGCCAAACCCGGGACAGGGAGGGTGAAAAACTGTTTTTT.

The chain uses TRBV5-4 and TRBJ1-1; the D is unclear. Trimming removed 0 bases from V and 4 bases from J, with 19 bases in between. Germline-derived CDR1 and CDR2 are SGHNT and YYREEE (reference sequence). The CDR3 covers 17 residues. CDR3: CASSLGVMGQVSTEAFF. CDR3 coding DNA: TGTGCCAGCAGCTTGGGTGTTATGGGTCAGGTCAGCACTGAAGCTTTCTTT.